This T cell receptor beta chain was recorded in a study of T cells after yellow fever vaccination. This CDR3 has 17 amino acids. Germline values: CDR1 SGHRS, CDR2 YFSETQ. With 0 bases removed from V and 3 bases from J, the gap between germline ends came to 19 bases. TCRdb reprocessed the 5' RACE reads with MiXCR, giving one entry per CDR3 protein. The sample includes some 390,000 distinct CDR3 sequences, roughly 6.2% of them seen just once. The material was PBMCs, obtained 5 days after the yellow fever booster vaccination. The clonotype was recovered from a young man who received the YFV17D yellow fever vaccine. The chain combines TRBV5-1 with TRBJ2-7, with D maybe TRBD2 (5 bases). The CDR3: CASSLELRGSWDYEQYF. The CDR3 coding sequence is TGCGCCAGCAGCTTGGAACTACGGGGAAGTTGGGACTACGAGCAGTACTTC. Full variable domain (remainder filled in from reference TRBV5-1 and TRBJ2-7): KAGVTQTPRYLIKTRGQQVTLSCSPISGHRSVSWYQQTPGQGLQFLFEYFSETQRNKGNFPGRFSGRQFSNSRSEMNVSTLELGDSALYLCASSLELRGSWDYEQYFGPGTRLTVT.